This is a list of T cell receptor beta chains from one sample in a study of cytomegalovirus exposure and HLA in healthy donors. Only in-frame clones appear in the TCRdb table, and some are missing; sequencing was by immunoSEQ multiplex PCR. This table has about 120,000 clones, 74% appearing once. The source material was PBMCs. Receptors originate from a woman between 50 and 59 years old in good health and CMV-seropositive. Both conserved end residues are part of each CDR3. The order of the fields is D gene, J gene, clone size, V gene, CDR3 protein, CDR3 DNA. A D gene is named only where the DNA matches it firmly. Clone size appears in some rows only: once, few, many, or a class for an expanded clone.

>NA|TRBJ1-2|few|TRBV19
CASSTAGAGNYGYTF
TGTGCCAGTAGTACCGCAGGGGCAGGTAACTATGGCTACACCTTC
>TRBD2|TRBJ2-2|NA|TRBV5-1
CASSPRLGGDNENGELFF
TGCGCCAGCAGCCCCCGATTGGGAGGGGATAACGAGAACGGGGAGCTGTTTTTT
>NA|TRBJ2-5|few|TRBV7-6
CASSLVGGAETQYF
TGTGCCAGCAGCTTAGTTGGGGGCGCGGAGACCCAGTACTTC
>NA|TRBJ1-2|once|TRBV7-8
CASSLGDWTNYGYTF
TGTGCCAGCAGCTTAGGCGATTGGACAAACTATGGCTACACCTTC
>NA|TRBJ2-1|once|TRBV9
CASSGRAQGYGYNEQFF
TGTGCCAGCAGCGGGAGAGCCCAAGGATACGGTTACAATGAGCAGTTCTTC
>TRBD1|TRBJ1-4|NA|TRBV28
CASSTGQAPKEKLFF
TGTGCCAGCAGTACAGGACAGGCCCCCAAAGAAAAACTGTTTTTT
>NA|TRBJ1-1|NA|TRBV19
CASSMGGWDTEAFF
TGTGCCAGTAGTATGGGAGGTTGGGACACTGAAGCTTTCTTT
>TRBD1|TRBJ2-5|NA|TRBV6-6
CASSSTPDRGGETQYF
TGTGCCAGCAGTTCCACCCCCGACAGGGGCGGAGAGACCCAGTACTTC
>NA|TRBJ2-1|NA|TRBV6-4
CASSDLGAEQFF
TGTGCCAGCAGTGACCTGGGGGCGGAGCAGTTCTTC
>TRBD1|TRBJ1-6|NA|TRBV6-5
CAIGPGGSYNSPLHF
TGTGCCATCGGCCCAGGGGGGTCCTATAATTCACCCCTCCACTTT
>NA|TRBJ2-7|NA|TRBV18
CASSPDRDNYEQYF
TGTGCCAGCTCACCAGACCGGGACAACTACGAGCAGTACTTC
>TRBD2|TRBJ2-7|NA|TRBV4-1
CASSQVAGATYEQYF
TGCGCCAGCAGCCAGGTAGCGGGGGCCACCTACGAGCAGTACTTC
>TRBD1|TRBJ2-3|NA|TRBV19
CASSFRTGIATDTQYF
TGTGCCAGTAGTTTCCGGACAGGGATTGCCACAGATACGCAGTATTTT
>TRBD1|TRBJ1-2|NA|TRBV5-1
CASSLAIGQGANGYTF
TGCGCCAGCAGCTTGGCAATTGGTCAGGGGGCCAATGGCTACACCTTC
>NA|TRBJ2-1|NA|TRBV6-4
CASSEQGGYNEQFF
TGTGCCAGCAGTGAGCAGGGAGGATACAATGAGCAGTTCTTC
>NA|TRBJ2-3|NA|TRBV19
CASSEFSGTDTQYF
TGTGCCAGTAGTGAGTTTTCGGGGACAGATACGCAGTATTTT
>NA|TRBJ1-2|NA|TRBV5-6
CASSFQGYGYTF
TGTGCCAGCAGCTTCCAGGGCTATGGCTACACCTTC
>TRBD2|TRBJ2-5|NA|TRBV4-1
CASSQDMEREVRETQYF
TGCGCCAGCAGCCAAGATATGGAGCGGGAGGTCAGAGAGACCCAGTACTTC
>TRBD1|TRBJ2-4|NA|TRBV28
CASSLGLQRTGPLAKNIQYF
TGTGCCAGCAGTTTAGGCCTCCAAAGGACAGGCCCTTTAGCCAAAAACATTCAGTACTTC
>NA|TRBJ2-7|once|TRBV19
CASSITGTYEQYF
TGTGCCAGTAGTATTACAGGAACCTACGAGCAGTACTTC
>NA|TRBJ2-2|NA|TRBV6-1
CAIGGEPTDGELFF
TGTGCCATCGGAGGAGAGCCTACGGACGGGGAGCTGTTTTTT
>NA|TRBJ1-2|few|TRBV27
CASSFTEGYGYTF
TGTGCCAGCAGTTTCACGGAGGGCTATGGCTACACCTTC
>TRBD1|TRBJ1-2|NA|TRBV30
CAWSVPGQMVTYGYTF
TGTGCCTGGAGTGTCCCGGGACAGATGGTAACCTATGGCTACACCTTC